The rows below give T cell receptor beta chains drawn from one sample of a study of CD8 T cells in ankylosing spondylitis. In TCRdb, the 5' RACE reads were re-called with MiXCR into one record per CDR3 protein. The sample yields approximately 220,000 distinct CDR3 sequences, about 26% seen once. The sequenced material came from blood, either unsorted or a sorted T cell fraction (not recorded which). These receptors were taken from a male donor with ankylosing spondylitis or in good health (not recorded which). Each CDR3 is given with its conserved first and last residue. Each record gives: CDR3 protein, CDR3 DNA, J gene, V gene, D gene, clone size. A D gene is named only where the DNA matches it firmly. Not all rows give a size; the values are once, few, many and, for expanded clones, a class.

CDR3: CASSVATGAEQFF
DNA: TGTGCCAGCAGCGTAGCTACGGGGGCTGAGCAGTTCTTC
J: TRBJ2-1
V: TRBV9
D: NA
size: many

CDR3: CASRDTSGRSYNEQFF
DNA: TGTGCCAGCAGAGACACTAGCGGGAGGTCCTACAATGAGCAGTTCTTC
J: TRBJ2-1
V: TRBV3-1
D: TRBD2
size: NA

CDR3: CASSLGTGAYYEQYF
DNA: TGTGCCAGCAGCTTAGGGACAGGGGCGTACTACGAGCAGTACTTC
J: TRBJ2-7
V: TRBV7-9
D: TRBD1
size: many

CDR3: CASSKRDPDYNEQFF
DNA: TGTGCCAGCAGTAAGCGGGACCCGGACTACAATGAGCAGTTCTTC
J: TRBJ2-1
V: TRBV12-3/TRBV12-4
D: TRBD2
size: few

CDR3: CASSFGLRTDTQYF
DNA: TGTGCCAGCAGCTTTGGACTCCGCACAGATACGCAGTATTTT
J: TRBJ2-3
V: TRBV7-2
D: NA
size: many

CDR3: CSASSPVGYNTEAFF
DNA: TGCAGTGCTAGTTCGCCCGTCGGCTATAACACTGAAGCTTTCTTT
J: TRBJ1-1
V: TRBV20-1
D: NA
size: many

CDR3: CASMFADMQYF
DNA: TGCGCCAGCATGTTCGCAGATATGCAGTATTTT
J: TRBJ2-3
V: TRBV5-1
D: NA
size: NA

CDR3: CSASGTSGFDEQFF
DNA: TGCAGTGCTAGCGGGACTAGCGGGTTCGATGAGCAGTTCTTC
J: TRBJ2-1
V: TRBV20-1
D: TRBD2
size: NA

CDR3: CASSLALAESYNEQFF
DNA: TGTGCCAGCAGCTTAGCGTTAGCGGAATCCTACAATGAGCAGTTCTTC
J: TRBJ2-1
V: TRBV7-9
D: NA
size: many

CDR3: CASSPPFGPHNEQFF
DNA: TGTGCCAGCAGCCCCCCATTCGGTCCACACAATGAGCAGTTCTTC
J: TRBJ2-1
V: TRBV7-9
D: NA
size: NA

CDR3: CASSQGLNNEQFF
DNA: TGTGCCAGCTCACAGGGACTTAACAATGAGCAGTTCTTC
J: TRBJ2-1
V: TRBV18
D: NA
size: few

CDR3: CASSYSSLSSYEQYF
DNA: TGTGCCAGCAGTTACTCGAGTCTAAGCTCCTACGAGCAGTACTTC
J: TRBJ2-7
V: TRBV6-5
D: NA
size: many

CDR3: CSARLGGVETQYF
DNA: TGCAGTGCTAGATTAGGGGGGGTGGAGACCCAGTACTTC
J: TRBJ2-5
V: TRBV20-1
D: NA
size: few

CDR3: CSAMFSVTDTQYF
DNA: TGCAGTGCTATGTTCAGCGTCACAGATACGCAGTATTTT
J: TRBJ2-3
V: TRBV20-1
D: NA
size: NA

CDR3: CASSPPGGAETQYF
DNA: TGTGCCAGCAGCCCTCCTGGGGGAGCTGAGACCCAGTACTTC
J: TRBJ2-5
V: TRBV6-1
D: NA
size: many

CDR3: CASSYRGRDNEKLFF
DNA: TGTGCCAGCAGCTACAGGGGGCGCGATAATGAAAAACTGTTTTTT
J: TRBJ1-4
V: TRBV27
D: TRBD1
size: few

CDR3: CASTLTKGASTEAFF
DNA: TGTGCCAGCACCCTTACGAAGGGGGCGAGCACTGAAGCTTTCTTT
J: TRBJ1-1
V: TRBV7-2
D: TRBD1
size: NA

CDR3: CASSQGRLAKLSSTDTQYF
DNA: TGCGCCAGCAGCCAAGGCCGGTTAGCGAAGCTCTCTAGCACAGATACGCAGTATTTT
J: TRBJ2-3
V: TRBV4-1
D: NA
size: NA

CDR3: CASRRDGDNSPLHF
DNA: TGCGCCAGCAGGCGGGACGGAGATAATTCACCCCTCCACTTT
J: TRBJ1-6
V: TRBV5-1
D: NA
size: many

CDR3: CASSLDAGGEQFF
DNA: TGCGCCAGCAGCTTGGATGCCGGGGGTGAGCAGTTCTTC
J: TRBJ2-1
V: TRBV5-1
D: NA
size: NA

CDR3: CASSLDAGVGADTQYF
DNA: TGCGCCAGCAGCTTGGATGCTGGGGTAGGAGCAGATACGCAGTATTTT
J: TRBJ2-3
V: TRBV5-1
D: NA
size: NA

CDR3: CASSVVGLAGGKQYF
DNA: TGTGCCAGCAGCGTAGTGGGACTAGCGGGAGGAAAGCAGTACTTC
J: TRBJ2-7
V: TRBV9
D: TRBD2
size: NA

CDR3: CASSHISGKPYEQYF
DNA: TGTGCCAGCAGCCATATCAGCGGGAAACCCTACGAGCAGTACTTC
J: TRBJ2-7
V: TRBV3-1
D: TRBD2
size: NA

CDR3: CASSSLETQYF
DNA: TGTGCCAGCAGCTCTCTGGAGACCCAGTACTTC
J: TRBJ2-5
V: TRBV12-3/TRBV12-4
D: NA
size: many

CDR3: CSARTTGGRTDTQYF
DNA: TGCAGCGCGAGAACGACCGGGGGACGGACAGATACGCAGTATTTT
J: TRBJ2-3
V: TRBV29-1
D: NA
size: many

CDR3: CSAAPGLAGRNEQFF
DNA: TGCAGTGCTGCGCCGGGACTAGCGGGACGGAATGAGCAGTTCTTC
J: TRBJ2-1
V: TRBV20-1
D: TRBD2
size: NA

CDR3: CSARLPVQETQYF
DNA: TGCAGTGCTAGGCTCCCTGTACAAGAGACCCAGTACTTC
J: TRBJ2-5
V: TRBV20-1
D: NA
size: NA

CDR3: CASSRRWTGGMDTQYF
DNA: TGTGCCAGCAGTCGCCGTTGGACAGGGGGGATGGATACGCAGTATTTT
J: TRBJ2-3
V: TRBV12-3/TRBV12-4
D: TRBD1
size: many

CDR3: CSVEGFHEQFF
DNA: TGCAGCGTTGAGGGGTTCCATGAGCAGTTCTTC
J: TRBJ2-1
V: TRBV29-1
D: NA
size: few

CDR3: CASSLVQGYNEQFF
DNA: TGTGCCAGCAGCTTAGTACAGGGCTACAATGAGCAGTTCTTC
J: TRBJ2-1
V: TRBV7-6
D: NA
size: few

CDR3: CASSIGQGIPPIQYF
DNA: TGTGCCAGTAGTATTGGACAGGGGATACCCCCCATTCAGTACTTC
J: TRBJ2-4
V: TRBV19
D: TRBD1
size: few

CDR3: CATTPGLAGGGTGELFF
DNA: TGTGCCACTACCCCGGGACTAGCGGGAGGAGGTACCGGGGAGCTGTTTTTT
J: TRBJ2-2
V: TRBV27
D: TRBD2
size: many

CDR3: CSAMTSGRGVGGNEQFF
DNA: TGCAGTGCTATGACTAGCGGGAGAGGGGTGGGAGGAAATGAGCAGTTCTTC
J: TRBJ2-1
V: TRBV20-1
D: TRBD2
size: NA

CDR3: CSVFAGTRAQYF
DNA: TGCAGCGTCTTCGCCGGGACTAGAGCGCAGTATTTT
J: TRBJ2-3
V: TRBV29-1
D: TRBD2
size: NA

CDR3: CASSPLNSMNTEAFF
DNA: TGTGCCAGCAGTCCTCTTAACAGCATGAACACTGAAGCTTTCTTT
J: TRBJ1-1
V: TRBV27
D: NA
size: many

CDR3: CAISPGTGGYTF
DNA: TGTGCCATCAGTCCCGGGACAGGCGGCTACACCTTC
J: TRBJ1-2
V: TRBV10-3
D: TRBD1
size: many

CDR3: CSARDERAEAFF
DNA: TGCAGTGCTAGAGATGAAAGGGCTGAAGCTTTCTTT
J: TRBJ1-1
V: TRBV20-1
D: NA
size: many

CDR3: CASRVNDKLFF
DNA: TGTGCCAGCAGGGTCAATGACAAACTGTTTTTT
J: TRBJ1-4
V: TRBV7-9
D: NA
size: many

CDR3: CASSSGGLLSDTQYF
DNA: TGTGCCAGCAGCTCAGGGGGTCTTCTCTCAGATACGCAGTATTTT
J: TRBJ2-3
V: TRBV2
D: TRBD1
size: NA

CDR3: CASSPGLAGGLGNEQFF
DNA: TGTGCCAGCAGTCCGGGACTAGCGGGAGGCTTGGGGAATGAGCAGTTCTTC
J: TRBJ2-1
V: TRBV27
D: TRBD2
size: NA

CDR3: CAITSGLGTATDTQYF
DNA: TGTGCCATCACTTCGGGGTTGGGGACAGCCACAGATACGCAGTATTTT
J: TRBJ2-3
V: TRBV10-3
D: TRBD1
size: NA

CDR3: CSVASGAGANVLTF
DNA: TGCAGCGTTGCCTCGGGGGCTGGGGCCAACGTCCTGACTTTC
J: TRBJ2-6
V: TRBV29-1
D: NA
size: many

CDR3: CASSLTTGGPDEQYF
DNA: TGTGCCAGCAGCTTAACGACAGGGGGACCGGACGAGCAGTACTTC
J: TRBJ2-7
V: TRBV7-9
D: TRBD1
size: NA

CDR3: CASSQGPRDQPQHF
DNA: TGCGCCAGCAGCCAAGGCCCGAGGGACCAGCCCCAGCATTTT
J: TRBJ1-5
V: TRBV4-3
D: NA
size: NA

CDR3: CSASLAGDYEQYF
DNA: TGCAGTGCTTCACTAGCGGGAGACTACGAGCAGTACTTC
J: TRBJ2-7
V: TRBV20-1
D: TRBD2
size: NA

CDR3: CATTGPTEAFF
DNA: TGTGCCACGACAGGGCCCACTGAAGCTTTCTTT
J: TRBJ1-1
V: TRBV6-5
D: TRBD1
size: NA

CDR3: CSARIRYEQYF
DNA: TGCAGTGCTAGAATCAGATACGAGCAGTACTTC
J: TRBJ2-7
V: TRBV20-1
D: NA
size: NA

CDR3: CSVGSSGQYYGYTF
DNA: TGCAGCGTTGGGTCCTCTGGACAGTACTATGGCTACACCTTC
J: TRBJ1-2
V: TRBV29-1
D: NA
size: few

CDR3: CASSRKDTQYF
DNA: TGTGCCAGCAGTAGGAAGGATACGCAGTATTTT
J: TRBJ2-3
V: TRBV12-3/TRBV12-4
D: NA
size: NA